The clone carrying this T cell receptor beta chain was observed a handful of times. Its target is unknown. The record originates from a study of CD8 T cells in ankylosing spondylitis. Quantitative barcoded 5'-RACE was used to prepare TCR beta libraries. Each CDR3 protein is one row after TCRdb ran MiXCR on the 5' RACE reads. Altogether about 540,000 distinct CDR3 sequences are present, 10% to 15% being singletons, with the ten largest covering around 6.8%. Study results and limitations: As reported, disease-linked clones showed significant enrichment in matched ankylosing spondylitis synovial fluid. Within ankylosing spondylitis blood, a TCR beta motif made up of eight highly homologous variants appeared to be characteristic. Past research had described some motif variants in reactive arthritis synovial fluid and blood.

What was sequenced was blood, either unsorted or a sorted T cell fraction (not recorded which). The sequence was collected from a male donor with ankylosing spondylitis.

The CDR3 region is CASTLDRGLGELFF. CDR3 DNA sequence: TGTGCCAGTACTCTTGACAGGGGGCTAGGGGAGCTGTTTTTT. The chain employs TRBV19 and TRBJ2-2; 10 positions match TRBD1. The CDR3 sequence is 14 residues long. Germline V gives CDR1 LNHDA, CDR2 SQIVND (reference sequence). V lost 7 bases to trimming and J lost 8 bases; unmatched junction nucleotides: 7.